The 17 T cell receptor beta chains below all came from one sample that was sequenced in a study of cytomegalovirus exposure and HLA in healthy donors. Both 60 Vbeta primers and 13 Jbeta primers went into the PCR. TCRdb keeps only in-frame clones here, not all; method: immunoSEQ multiplex PCR. The repertoire consists of about 130,000 clones, with more than 75% occurring once and the leading ten covering over 10%. The sequencing input was PBMCs. Receptors were obtained from a woman in her sixties or seventies in good health and CMV-seropositive.

V gene TRBV19 combines with J gene TRBJ2-7; TRBD1 matches 7 bases. V gave up 9 bases and J gave up 2 bases; unmatched junction bases: 4. The CDR3 runs to 12 residues. CDR1 is LNHDA and CDR2 is SQIVND in the germline V gene (reference sequence). This CDR3 reads CARTQGAYEQYF. For the CDR3, the DNA is TGTGCCAGAACTCAGGGGGCCTACGAGCAGTACTTC. The whole variable domain, filled in from reference TRBV19 and TRBJ2-7, reads DGGITQSPKYLFRKEGQNVTLSCEQNLNHDAMYWYRQDPGQGLRLIYYSQIVNDFQKGDIAEGYSVSREKKESFPLTVTSAQKNPTAFYLCARTQGAYEQYFGPGTRLTVT.

The V call is TRBV7-3, the J call TRBJ1-6; D is uncertain. This CDR3 has 14 residues. The germline V gene has CDR1 SGHTA and CDR2 FQGTGA. V was clipped by 1 base and J by 8 bases, with 9 bases between them. The CDR3 coding sequence is TGTGCCAGCAGCTTAAGAACAAGCGATTCACCCCTCCACTTT. This sequence encodes CASSLRTSDSPLHF. The variable domain in full, with the rest retrieved from reference TRBV7-3 and TRBJ1-6, is GAGVSQTPSNKVTEKGKYVELRCDPISGHTALYWYRQSLGQGPEFLIYFQGTGAADDSGLPNDRFFAVRPEGSVSTLKIQRTERGDSAVYLCASSLRTSDSPLHFGNGTRLTVT.

The chain is built from TRBV11-2 and TRBJ1-4; 7 bases agree with TRBD1. This CDR3 region has 15 residues. Trimming cost V 3 bases and J 3 bases; bases outside gene matches: 4. Looked up from germline, CDR1 is SGHAT and CDR2 is FQNNGV. The CDR3 loop is CASSFRQGSNEKLFF. CDR3 in DNA: TGTGCCAGCAGCTTCCGACAGGGTTCTAATGAAAAACTGTTTTTT. Full variable domain (rest looked up from reference TRBV11-2 and TRBJ1-4): EAGVAQSPRYKIIEKRQSVAFWCNPISGHATLYWYQQILGQGPKLLIQFQNNGVVDDSQLPKDRFSAERLKGVDSTLKIQPAKLEDSAVYLCASSFRQGSNEKLFFGSGTQLSVL.

The rearrangement uses TRBV19 and TRBJ2-7; 8 bases fit TRBD1. Germline V gene data show CDR1 as LNHDA and CDR2 as SQIVND (reference sequence). CDR3 size: 14 residues. The V and J ends lost 5 bases and 2 bases, in that order; junction bases with no gene match: 5. CDR3 loop: CASSDRGLAYEQYF. The CDR3 DNA reads TGTGCCAGTAGTGACAGGGGCCTGGCCTACGAGCAGTACTTC.

The CDR3 protein is CASSQDPGHNQPQHF. The CDR3 nucleotides read TGTGCCAGCAGCCAAGATCCGGGACATAATCAGCCCCAGCATTTT. V is TRBV4-2 and J is TRBJ1-5; D is perhaps TRBD1 (6 bases). Germline CDR1 reads LGHNA; CDR2 reads YNFKEQ. Deletions cut 0 bases from V and 4 bases from J, with 10 bases between. This CDR3 comprises 15 residues.

The chain's CDR3 is CASSLVAGGLVNYGYTF. Here the CDR3 DNA reads TGCGCCAGCAGCTTGGTAGCAGGGGGCCTGGTAAACTATGGCTACACCTTC. J is TRBJ1-2 and V is TRBV5-1, with TRBD1 matching 8 bases. The CDR3 contains 17 residues. CDR1 SGHRS and CDR2 YFSETQ come from the germline V gene. The junction had 9 bases not matched to a gene; V was cut back by 0 bases and J by 2 bases.

The CDR3 sequence: CASSVGLAGGIDEQFF. For the CDR3, the DNA is TGTGCCAGCAGCGTGGGACTAGCGGGAGGGATCGATGAGCAGTTCTTC. The V call is TRBV9, the J call TRBJ2-1, with TRBD2 matching over 16 bases. The CDR3 extends over 16 amino acids. Germline V gene lookup returns CDR1 SGDLS and CDR2 YYNGEE. J gave up 8 bases and V 2 bases, and 4 bases lay outside the gene matches.

The chain has TRBV9 and TRBJ1-1, with D uncertain. V shed 1 base and J shed 5 bases, with 15 bases lying between them. The CDR3 is made up of 15 amino acids. Looked up from germline, CDR1 is SGDLS and CDR2 is YYNGEE. The CDR3 reads CASSVLGGFGTEAFF. DNA for the CDR3: TGTGCCAGCAGCGTATTAGGAGGGTTCGGGACTGAAGCTTTCTTT. The variable domain in full, with the rest retrieved from reference TRBV9 and TRBJ1-1, is DSGVTQTPKHLITATGQRVTLRCSPRSGDLSVYWYQQSLDQGLQFLIQYYNGEERAKGNILERFSAQQFPDLHSELNLSSLELGDSALYFCASSVLGGFGTEAFFGQGTRLTVV.

The chain has TRBV5-4 and TRBJ2-5, with 9 bases identical to TRBD2. The V gene's germline CDR1 is SGHNT and CDR2 YYREEE (reference sequence). V lost 3 bases, J lost 4 bases, and 16 bases stayed unmatched. The CDR3 runs 18 residues. The CDR3 DNA sequence: TGTGCCAGCAGCTGGGGTGGGGAGCGGGGGGCGAGTAGAGAGACCCAGTACTTC. Amino acid sequence: CASSWGGERGASRETQYF.

The chain is built from TRBV27 and TRBJ2-5, with TRBD2 identical over 10 bases. The trim removed 1 base at V and 4 bases at J, leaving 12 bases unmatched. Germline CDR1 is MNHEY and CDR2 is SMNVEV (reference sequence). CDR3 length: 18 amino acids. The CDR3 region is CASSLWASGGSRGETQYF. CDR3 nucleotide sequence: TGTGCCAGCAGTTTATGGGCTAGCGGGGGTTCTCGGGGAGAGACCCAGTACTTC.

This clone was detected only once. This chain links TRBV5-4 with TRBJ2-7, with 10 bases fitting TRBD2. CDR1 SGHNT and CDR2 YYREEE come from the germline V gene (reference sequence). Losses at the gene ends were 3 bases for V and 0 bases for J; bases not matched to a gene: 0. The CDR3 is 14 amino acids. CDR3 bases: TGTGCCAGCAGCTCTAGCGGGAGCTCCTACGAGCAGTACTTC. Amino acid sequence: CASSSSGSSYEQYF.

The genes are TRBV7-6 and TRBJ2-1, with D uncertain. The V end lost 4 bases, the J end lost 9 bases, and 7 bases lay between the germline ends. The CDR3 spans 11 residues. Germline V gene lookup returns CDR1 SGHVS and CDR2 FNYEAQ. The CDR3 region has the DNA TGTGCCAGCAGCTCCCTCTCTGAGCAGTTCTTC. Its protein is CASSSLSEQFF.

The V gene is TRBV19, the J gene TRBJ2-7; TRBD2 aligns across 9 bases. V lost 5 bases to trimming and J lost 0 bases; unmatched junction nucleotides: 5. CDR1 and CDR2 from the germline V gene are LNHDA and SQIVND (reference sequence). The CDR3 has 15 amino acids. The CDR3 reads CASSPSGRSSYEQYF. The DNA of the CDR3 is TGTGCCAGTAGTCCCAGCGGGAGGTCCTCCTACGAGCAGTACTTC.

This chain links TRBV5-1 with TRBJ2-7, with 8 bases that match TRBD1. The CDR3 length is 14 residues. V was clipped by 3 bases and J by 6 bases; unmatched bases: 8. Germline loops: CDR1 SGHRS, CDR2 YFSETQ. This CDR3 reads CASSSLDRVGEQYF. Written as DNA, the CDR3 is TGCGCCAGCAGCTCCCTGGACAGGGTGGGCGAGCAGTACTTC.

The chain has TRBV7-9 and TRBJ2-7; 11 bases agree with TRBD2. Per the germline V gene, CDR1 is SEHNR and CDR2 is FQNEAQ (reference sequence). Germline trimming cut 0 bases from V and 7 bases from J; bases unmatched to any gene: 14. The CDR3 has 18 amino acids. The CDR3 DNA reads as TGTGCCAGCAGCTTAGCTTCTAGCGGGAGGATCGGTACGCGGGAGCAGTACTTC. Protein sequence: CASSLASSGRIGTREQYF.

The genes are TRBV7-6 and TRBJ2-1, with 8 bases lining up with TRBD1. Trimming cost V 5 bases and J 0 bases; bases outside gene matches: 6. This CDR3 spans 16 amino acids. From germline, CDR1 is SGHVS and CDR2 FNYEAQ. CDR3 coding DNA: TGTGCCAGCAGCCGACAGGGGACCGGCTCCTACAATGAGCAGTTCTTC. It encodes CASSRQGTGSYNEQFF.

The chain recombines TRBV19 with TRBJ2-1; 8 bases are shared with TRBD2. The CDR3 length is 16 residues. Per the germline V gene, CDR1 is LNHDA and CDR2 is SQIVND (reference sequence). The V gene end was trimmed by 9 bases and the J gene end by 6 bases; junction bases not matched to a gene: 16. This CDR3 is CASQRGRGAEGNEQFF. The CDR3 nucleotides are TGTGCCAGCCAGCGGGGGCGGGGGGCCGAAGGCAATGAGCAGTTCTTC.